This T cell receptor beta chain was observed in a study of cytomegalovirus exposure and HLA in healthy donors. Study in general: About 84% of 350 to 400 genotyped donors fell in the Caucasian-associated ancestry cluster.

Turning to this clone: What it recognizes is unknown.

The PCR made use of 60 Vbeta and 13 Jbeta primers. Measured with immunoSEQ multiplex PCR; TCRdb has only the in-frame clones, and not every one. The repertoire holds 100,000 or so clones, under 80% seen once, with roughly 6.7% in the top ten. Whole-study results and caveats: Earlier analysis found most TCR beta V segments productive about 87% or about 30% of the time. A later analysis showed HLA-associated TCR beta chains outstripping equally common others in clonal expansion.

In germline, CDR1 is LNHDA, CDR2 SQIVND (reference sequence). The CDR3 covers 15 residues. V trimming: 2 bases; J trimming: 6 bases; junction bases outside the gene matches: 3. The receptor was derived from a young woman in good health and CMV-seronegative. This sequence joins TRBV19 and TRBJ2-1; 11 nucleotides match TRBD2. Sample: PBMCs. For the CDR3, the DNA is TGTGCCAGTAGTATACAGCTAGCGGGAGGCAATGAGCAGTTCTTC. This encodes CASSIQLAGGNEQFF.